The rows below give T cell receptor beta chains drawn from one sample of a study of vaccination and CD4 T cells after COVID-19. These receptors have no identified antigens. In TCRdb, the PCR reads were re-called with MiXCR into one record per CDR3 protein. The sample lists fewer than 15,000 distinct CDR3 sequences, roughly 41% seen once, with 9% to 9.5% in the top ten. Sequencing was done on a sample of CD4+ T cells from blood, cultured in vitro. Every receptor here comes from a human donor who had recovered from COVID-19. Each CDR3 is given without its conserved first and last residue. The order of the fields is V gene, J gene, CDR3 protein.

V: TRBV7-2
J: TRBJ2-7
CDR3: ASSPTTAHEQY

V: TRBV7-2
J: TRBJ1-2
CDR3: ASSEYMGPEDGYT

V: TRBV4-3
J: TRBJ2-7
CDR3: ASSQDMQINSYDQY

V: TRBV30
J: TRBJ1-3
CDR3: AWSRGTVASGNTIY

V: TRBV2
J: TRBJ1-6
CDR3: ASRQGPSGSPLH

V: TRBV30
J: TRBJ1-3
CDR3: AWSVKGGGNTIY

V: TRBV24-1
J: TRBJ2-3
CDR3: ATSDLLGARDTQY

V: TRBV6-5
J: TRBJ1-5
CDR3: ASSYSGRRNQPQH

V: TRBV19
J: TRBJ2-6
CDR3: ASSIRGTGISGANVLT

V: TRBV5-4
J: TRBJ1-5
CDR3: ASSKQGNQPQH

V: TRBV6-4
J: TRBJ1-1
CDR3: ASSRGGEGTEAF

V: TRBV15
J: TRBJ1-2
CDR3: ATSRDIRGDGYT

V: TRBV27
J: TRBJ1-5
CDR3: ASSPDGGDNQPQH

V: TRBV20-1
J: TRBJ2-1
CDR3: SAYGLAGEVLDEQF

V: TRBV7-2
J: TRBJ1-2
CDR3: ASSLAGVPGYT

V: TRBV6-1
J: TRBJ2-1
CDR3: ASSLQGRDEQF

V: TRBV24-1
J: TRBJ2-7
CDR3: ATKGMAGTTYEQY

V: TRBV14
J: TRBJ1-2
CDR3: ASSQRSYGYT

V: TRBV24-1
J: TRBJ2-3
CDR3: ATSPSGGRTDTQY